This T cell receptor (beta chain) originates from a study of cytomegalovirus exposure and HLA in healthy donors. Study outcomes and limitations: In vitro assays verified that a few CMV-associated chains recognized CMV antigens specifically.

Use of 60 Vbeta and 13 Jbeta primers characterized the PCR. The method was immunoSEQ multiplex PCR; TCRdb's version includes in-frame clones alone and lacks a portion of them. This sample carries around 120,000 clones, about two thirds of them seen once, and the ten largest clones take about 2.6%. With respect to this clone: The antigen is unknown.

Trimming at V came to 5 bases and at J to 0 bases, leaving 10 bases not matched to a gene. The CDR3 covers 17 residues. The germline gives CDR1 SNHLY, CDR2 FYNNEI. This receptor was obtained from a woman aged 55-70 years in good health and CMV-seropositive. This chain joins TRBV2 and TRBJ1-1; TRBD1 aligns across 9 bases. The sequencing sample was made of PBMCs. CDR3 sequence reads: CASSPGTGRTLNTEAFF. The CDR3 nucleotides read TGTGCCAGCAGTCCCGGGACAGGGCGAACCCTGAACACTGAAGCTTTCTTT.